This T cell receptor beta chain was recovered during a study of blood T cell repertoires in COVID-19 (dated by TCRdb to 2020 to 2022). In terms of the full investigation: Samples from collaborators originated in the United States, Italy and Spain and spanned both the acute and convalescent phases of COVID-19. HLA class I and class II types, where available, came from metadata supplied by the sample provider rather than from assay-based typing. The material from the prospective study consisted of cDNA or gDNA derived from T cells, B-cell-depleted T cells, or PBMCs. Samples were obtained from the ongoing ImmuneRACE study (first 160 participants) and from 950 to 1,500 subjects provided by 6 global collaborators. Deeply sampled blood TCRbeta repertoires from subjects exposed to, actively infected with, or recovered from COVID-19 were included in the dataset. Sample metadata almost always included a de-identified subject ID, COVID-19 status, age in years and sex. A freely available public database, intended as a resource for researchers studying the immune response to SARS-CoV-2, is where the repertoires were released. General study outcomes and caveats: Clinical and demographic metadata were provided uncurated, with the amount varying by source and participant.

TCRbeta CDR3 regions were amplified from genomic DNA using the immunoSEQ Assay, a bias-controlled multiplex PCR. As for how the authors treated the data: The number of nucleated cells in each sample was estimated by amplification of reference gene primers within the assay. To quantify the absolute abundance of each unique TCRbeta CDR3 rearrangement, sequence reads were collapsed and filtered. Productive Simpson clonality was computed per sample as the square root of Simpson's diversity index over productive rearrangements. Drawn from immuneACCESS, this table holds only the in-frame rearrangements with V and J called that TCRdb kept. Clones are partly lost; checked studies trace under half to an unresolved V gene and leave the rest unexplained. The DNA gave D and trimming, while V, J and clone size come from that table. In this sample the table shows 300,000 to 350,000 clones, approximately 88% of which occur a single time. The ten largest clones add up to just over 9.5% of the sample.

As regards this clone: The specificity of this receptor is unknown. No clone much larger than this one lies a single base away; base qualities are absent.

One collaborating source in Seattle enrolled patients during active infection and followed them longitudinally through the course of disease. Collaborating institutions collected whole blood in K2EDTA tubes following their own protocols. For TCRbeta analysis, collaborator samples were shipped as frozen whole blood, as isolated PBMCs, or as DNA extracted from either sample type. This TCR was recovered from a man aged 25 to 40 with COVID-19, enrolled during active disease. The sample consisted of peripheral blood.

The DNA sequence is as follows: TGTGCCAGCAACTTAGTGACAGGGACCTACAATGAGCAGTTCTTC. Translated, it gives CASNLVTGTYNEQFF. The sequence is built from TRBV27 and TRBJ2-1, and 7 junctional nucleotides match TRBD1. V has 7 bases trimmed and J has 2 bases trimmed; junction bases matching no gene number 8. Including cysteine and phenylalanine, the CDR3 has 15 amino acids. The only DNA kept is the CDR3, 45 bases in frame from the first base. The germline V gene (reference sequence) specifies MNHEY as CDR1 and SMNVEV as CDR2.